This T cell receptor (beta chain) was sequenced for a study of response to subunit inactivated influenza vaccine. V lost 0 bases and J 3 bases, leaving 14 bases between the germline ends. This CDR3 comprises 16 residues. Germline V CDR1 and CDR2: SGHDT, YYEEEE. This clonotype was counted a few times. MiXCR, applied by TCRdb to the RT-PCR reads, yields one record per CDR3 protein. The data contain 630,000 or so distinct CDR3 sequences, roughly 14% of them singletons. The V call is TRBV5-6, the J call TRBJ2-3; D is possibly TRBD1 (8 bases). The clonotype comes from a man aged 50 to 60 who received an inactivated influenza vaccine. The source material was PBMCs from blood, sampled approximately 12 days after vaccination. CDR3 residues: CASSLAGQGGTDTQYF. Written as DNA, the CDR3 is TGTGCCAGCAGCTTGGCTGGACAGGGAGGGACAGATACGCAGTATTTT.